What follows are 15 T cell receptor beta chains derived from one specimen sequenced in a study of blood T cell repertoires in COVID-19. The protocol was immunoSEQ multiplex PCR, while the TCRdb copy is restricted to in-frame clones and leaves out a portion. The sample shows 130,000 or so clones, roughly 80% of them seen only once. Sample: peripheral blood. The receptors stem from a middle-aged man with acute or convalescent COVID-19.

This clone was recorded at least ten times. V is TRBV12-5 and J is TRBJ2-7; 10 positions match TRBD1. V was pared by 2 bases and J by 0 bases, with 4 bases of the junction left unmatched. The germline V gene encodes CDR1 LGHNT and CDR2 FRNRAP. This CDR3 contains 16 residues. The CDR3 nucleotides read TGTGCTAGTGGTTTGAAGGGACAGGGGAGCTCCTACGAGCAGTACGTC. This translates into CASGLKGQGSSYEQYV.

As concerns this clone: A read error may produce the germline difference seen at one junction end. V is TRBV13 and J is TRBJ1-1; possible D gene TRBD1, 5 bases. Looked up from germline, CDR1 is PRHDT and CDR2 is FYEKMQ (reference sequence). The length of the CDR3 is 14 residues. CDR3 region: CASSLEQENTEAFF. The CDR3 DNA follows: TGTGCCAGCAGTTTAGAACAGGAGAACACTGAAGCTTTCTTT.

The chain links TRBV6-5 to TRBJ1-4, with 7 bases aligning to TRBD1. In germline, CDR1 is MNHEY, CDR2 SVGAGI. The CDR3 totals 14 residues. Trimming at V came to 6 bases and at J to 8 bases, leaving 9 bases not matched to a gene. The CDR3 nucleotides are TGTGCCAGCAGAGCCGGGACAGCTGGGGAAAAACTGTTTTTT. Translated, it gives CASRAGTAGEKLFF.

This rearrangement joins TRBV15 to TRBJ1-6; 10 bases agree with TRBD1. The J segment lost 9 bases and the V segment lost 2 bases, leaving 7 bases of the junction unmatched. Germline values: CDR1 LNHNV, CDR2 YYDKDF (reference sequence). This CDR3 contains 16 residues. For the CDR3, the DNA is TGTGCCACCAGCAGACTAGGGACAGGGGTATCTTCACCCCTCCACTTT. Translating gives CATSRLGTGVSSPLHF.

CDR3 coding DNA: TGTGCCAGCAGCCATAGCCCCGCTGCCGACTCTGGAAACACCATATATTTT. This encodes CASSHSPAADSGNTIYF. The rearrangement joins TRBV3-1 (or the pseudogene TRBV3-2) to TRBJ1-3; D is unresolved. Germline V gene data show CDR1 as LGHDT and CDR2 as YNNKEL (reference sequence). The V end lost 3 bases, the J end lost 0 bases, and 15 bases lay between the germline ends. The CDR3 consists of 17 residues.

The V call is TRBV27, the J call TRBJ2-3; D is possibly TRBD2 (7 bases). The ends were cut back, 5 bases at V and 5 bases at J, with 20 bases in the middle. This CDR3 has 16 amino acids. In germline, CDR1 is MNHEY, CDR2 SMNVEV (reference sequence). In nucleotides, the CDR3 is TGTGCCAGCAGTCATTACAGGGCCGGGGGGCAAGATACGCAGTATTTT. It codes for CASSHYRAGGQDTQYF.

In this sample, this clone turned up a few times. The chain couples TRBV2 to TRBJ1-3, with D perhaps TRBD1 (6 bases). V was clipped by 6 bases and J by 2 bases, with 14 bases between them. This CDR3 is built from 15 residues. The V gene's germline CDR1 is SNHLY and CDR2 FYNNEI. The CDR3 DNA reads as TGTGCCAGCAGGGCACAGGGAATCGCTGGAAACACCATATATTTT. Translated, it gives CASRAQGIAGNTIYF.

The chain joins TRBV9 to TRBJ1-5; 9 bases fit TRBD1. J lost 7 bases, V lost 1 base, and 6 bases had no gene match. CDR1 is SGDLS and CDR2 is YYNGEE in the germline V gene. This CDR3 spans 15 amino acids. The CDR3 coding sequence is TGTGCCAGCAGCGTATCTGAGACAGGGGGGCAGCCCCAGCATTTT. Its translation: CASSVSETGGQPQHF.

V usage is TRBV21-1 and J usage is TRBJ2-1; TRBD1 is taken as the D call from the table, unchecked against the DNA. TRBV21-1 is listed as a pseudogene. CDR3 length: 18 amino acids. The CDR3 bases are TGTGCCAGCAGCAAAGAGCCAGCAGGGACAGGGGGTTACAATGAGCAGTTCTTC. It is translated as CASSKEPAGTGGYNEQFF.

The chain joins TRBV18 to TRBJ1-2; 9 bases line up with TRBD1. The J segment lost 2 bases and the V segment lost 6 bases, leaving 10 bases of the junction unmatched. This CDR3 comprises 16 residues. The germline V gene has CDR1 KGHSH and CDR2 LQKENI. The DNA for the CDR3 is TGTGCCAGCTCGCCAGACCAACAGGGGGCAAACTATGGCTACACCTTC. As protein: CASSPDQQGANYGYTF.

The genes are TRBV4-1 and TRBJ1-1; D is unclear. This CDR3 comprises 16 residues. Germline V lookup: CDR1 MGHRA, CDR2 YSYEKL. The V end was cut by 0 bases, the J end by 1 base, with 12 bases between. The CDR3 DNA reads as TGCGCCAGCAGCCAAGATCTCGGGGAGGGGAACACTGAAGCTTTCTTT. As protein: CASSQDLGEGNTEAFF.

J is TRBJ1-1 and V is TRBV4-1; 8 nucleotides align to TRBD1. Losses at the gene ends were 0 bases for V and 2 bases for J; bases not matched to a gene: 5. This CDR3 is built from 16 residues. In germline, CDR1 is MGHRA, CDR2 YSYEKL. The CDR3 DNA sequence: TGCGCCAGCAGCCAAGAGGATCAGGGGGCCAACACTGAAGCTTTCTTT. It yields the protein CASSQEDQGANTEAFF.

The chain links TRBV18 to TRBJ2-7; TRBD1 aligns across 9 bases. Germline loops: CDR1 KGHSH, CDR2 LQKENI. V shed 4 bases and J 6 bases; nucleotides not matched to a gene: 4. The length of the CDR3 is 13 residues. The CDR3 region is CASSRTGGLEQYV. For the CDR3, the DNA is TGTGCCAGCTCACGCACAGGGGGCCTCGAGCAGTACGTC.

The V and J genes are TRBV10-3 and TRBJ2-2, with D possibly matching TRBD1 (6 bases). V was cut by 6 bases and J by 2 bases, with 16 bases left in between. CDR1 and CDR2 from the germline V gene are ENHRY and SYGVKD. This CDR3 region has 16 residues. CDR3 DNA sequence: TGTGCCATCAGGGTAATGACAGGACTCAACACCGGGGAGCTGTTTTTT. It yields the protein CAIRVMTGLNTGELFF.

J is TRBJ2-3 and V is TRBV2; TRBD2 matches 16 bases. The V and J ends lost 6 bases and 4 bases, in that order; junction bases with no gene match: 7. CDR3 length: 17 residues. The germline gives CDR1 SNHLY, CDR2 FYNNEI. CDR3 DNA sequence: TGTGCCAGCAGCTTGGGACTAGCGGGGGGGTCTGCAGATACGCAGTATTTT. Protein sequence: CASSLGLAGGSADTQYF.